This section outlines one T cell receptor beta chain sequence together with its context. Its antigen is not known. Repertoires were generated with immunoSEQ multiplex PCR, while TCRdb's copy carries only in-frame clones and drops some. The sample includes about 110,000 clones, about 85% of them seen just once. The sample comes from a study of cytomegalovirus exposure and HLA in healthy donors. Germline CDR1 SGDLS, CDR2 YYNGEE. The germline V and J ends were trimmed by 0 bases and 5 bases, with 13 bases remaining between them. The CDR3 is made up of 15 amino acids. Findings and caveats of the study: Listed as cytomegalovirus-associated were 150 to 200 TCR beta chains. Generally TCR sequences proved uncommon, though certain public TCRs appeared in numerous donors.

The clonotype was recovered from a woman aged 18-29 years in good health and CMV-seronegative. Sequencing used PBMCs. The chain is built from TRBV9 and TRBJ2-3; a possible D gene is TRBD2 (5 bases). The CDR3 spells CASSVALDYLDTQYF. CDR3 coding DNA: TGTGCCAGCAGCGTAGCTTTAGACTACCTAGATACGCAGTATTTT.